Sequencing of this TCR beta chain was carried out in a study of T-cell reconstitution after alpha-beta-depleted transplantation in children. CDR1 and CDR2 from the germline V gene are DFQATT and SNEGSKA (reference sequence). This CDR3 comprises 18 residues. The V gene end was trimmed by 3 bases and the J gene end by 6 bases; junction bases not matched to a gene: 18. There are a few counts of this clonotype. Library preparation (for TCRbeta) was performed with unique molecular identifiers. One entry per CDR3 protein, called by TCRdb with MiXCR from the PCR reads. This table holds some 490,000 distinct CDR3 sequences, about 12% found once.

The source of this sequence is a human donor who donated a stem cell graft to a child with combined immunodeficiency. This chain joins TRBV20-1 and TRBJ2-3, with 10 bases aligning to TRBD2. The sample consisted of PBMCs from the stem cell graft donor, taken from the stem cell graft. The CDR3 loop is CSASRLAGDRYTRDTQYF. CDR3 sequence (DNA): TGCAGTGCTAGTCGGCTAGCGGGGGACCGATATACTAGGGATACGCAGTATTTT.